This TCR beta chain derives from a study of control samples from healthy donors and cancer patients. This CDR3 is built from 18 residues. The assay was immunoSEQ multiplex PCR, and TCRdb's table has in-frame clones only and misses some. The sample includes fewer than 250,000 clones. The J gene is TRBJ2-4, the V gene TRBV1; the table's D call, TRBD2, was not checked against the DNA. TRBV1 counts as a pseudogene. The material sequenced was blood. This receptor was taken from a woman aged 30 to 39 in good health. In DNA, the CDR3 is TGCACCAGCAGCCCCCTTGGGGGGAGGGGCCTAGCCAAAAACATTCAGTACTTC. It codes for CTSSPLGGRGLAKNIQYF.